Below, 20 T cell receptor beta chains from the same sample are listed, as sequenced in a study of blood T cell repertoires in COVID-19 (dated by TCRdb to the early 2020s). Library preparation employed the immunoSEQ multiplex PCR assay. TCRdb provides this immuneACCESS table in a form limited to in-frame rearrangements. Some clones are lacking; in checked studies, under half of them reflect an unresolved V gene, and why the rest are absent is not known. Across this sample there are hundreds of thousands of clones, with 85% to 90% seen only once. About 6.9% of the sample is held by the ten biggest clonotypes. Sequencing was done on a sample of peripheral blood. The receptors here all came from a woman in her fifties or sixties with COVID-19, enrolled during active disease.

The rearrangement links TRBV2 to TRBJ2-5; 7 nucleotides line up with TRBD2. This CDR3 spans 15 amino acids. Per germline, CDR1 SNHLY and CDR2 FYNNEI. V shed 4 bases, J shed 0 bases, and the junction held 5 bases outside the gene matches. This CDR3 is CASSAQGLDQETQYF. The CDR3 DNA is TGTGCCAGCAGTGCCCAAGGACTAGACCAAGAGACCCAGTACTTC. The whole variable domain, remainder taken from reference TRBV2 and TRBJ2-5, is EPEVTQTPSHQVTQMGQEVILRCVPISNHLYFYWYRQILGQKVEFLVSFYNNEISEKSEIFDDQFSVERPDGSNFTLKIRSTKLEDSAMYFCASSAQGLDQETQYFGPGTRLLVL.

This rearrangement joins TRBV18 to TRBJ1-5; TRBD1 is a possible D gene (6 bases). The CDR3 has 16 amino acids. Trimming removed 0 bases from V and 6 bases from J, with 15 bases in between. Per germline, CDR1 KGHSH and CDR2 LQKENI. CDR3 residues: CASSPPVGGGGQPQHF. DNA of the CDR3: TGTGCCAGCTCACCACCGGTAGGGGGAGGGGGTCAGCCCCAGCATTTT.

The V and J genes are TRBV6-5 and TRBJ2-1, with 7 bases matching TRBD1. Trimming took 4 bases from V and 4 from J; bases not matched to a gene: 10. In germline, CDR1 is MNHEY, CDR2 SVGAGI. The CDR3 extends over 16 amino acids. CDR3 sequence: CASSLAGTAPYNEQFF. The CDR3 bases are TGTGCCAGCAGTTTGGCCGGGACAGCACCATACAATGAGCAGTTCTTC.

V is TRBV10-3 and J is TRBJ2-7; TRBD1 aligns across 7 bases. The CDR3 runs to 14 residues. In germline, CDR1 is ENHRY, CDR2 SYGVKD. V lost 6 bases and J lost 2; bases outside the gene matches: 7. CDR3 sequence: CAIRRNRGAYEQYF. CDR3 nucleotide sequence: TGTGCCATCAGAAGAAACAGGGGTGCCTACGAGCAGTACTTC.

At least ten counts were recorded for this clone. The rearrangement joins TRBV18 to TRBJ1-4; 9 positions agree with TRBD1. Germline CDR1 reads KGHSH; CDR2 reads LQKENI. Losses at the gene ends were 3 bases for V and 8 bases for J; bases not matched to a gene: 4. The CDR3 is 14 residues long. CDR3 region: CASSPGTGREKLFF. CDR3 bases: TGTGCCAGCTCACCTGGGACAGGGAGGGAAAAACTGTTTTTT.

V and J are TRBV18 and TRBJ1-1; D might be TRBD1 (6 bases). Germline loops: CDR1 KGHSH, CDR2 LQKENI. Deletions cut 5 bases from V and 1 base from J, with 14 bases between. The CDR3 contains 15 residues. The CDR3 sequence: CASSTRTEANTEAFF. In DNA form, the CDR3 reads TGTGCCAGCTCAACGAGGACAGAGGCGAACACTGAAGCTTTCTTT.

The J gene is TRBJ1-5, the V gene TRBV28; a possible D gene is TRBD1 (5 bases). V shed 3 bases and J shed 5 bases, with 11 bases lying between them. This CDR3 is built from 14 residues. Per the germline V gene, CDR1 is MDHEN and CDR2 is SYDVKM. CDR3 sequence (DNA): TGTGCCAGCAGTTTTCAGGGCTTGGATCAGCCCCAGCATTTT. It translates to CASSFQGLDQPQHF.

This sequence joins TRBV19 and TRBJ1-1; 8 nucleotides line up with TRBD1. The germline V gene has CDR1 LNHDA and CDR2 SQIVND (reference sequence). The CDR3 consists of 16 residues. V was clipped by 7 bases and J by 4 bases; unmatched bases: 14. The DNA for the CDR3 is TGTGCCAGTACCCCCCGGGGCAGGGGGCAGTTCACTGAAGCTTTCTTT. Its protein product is CASTPRGRGQFTEAFF.

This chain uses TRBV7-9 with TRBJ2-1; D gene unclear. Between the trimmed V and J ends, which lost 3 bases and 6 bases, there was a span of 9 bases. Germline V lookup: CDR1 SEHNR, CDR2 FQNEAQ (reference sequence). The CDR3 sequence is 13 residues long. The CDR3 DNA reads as TGTGCCAGCAGCTTCCGAGGCTTCAATGAGCAGTTCTTC. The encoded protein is CASSFRGFNEQFF.

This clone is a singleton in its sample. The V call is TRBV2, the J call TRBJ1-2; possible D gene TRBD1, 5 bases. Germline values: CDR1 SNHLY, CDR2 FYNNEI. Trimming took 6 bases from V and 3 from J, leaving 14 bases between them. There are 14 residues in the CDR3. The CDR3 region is CASRRGAGDYGYTF. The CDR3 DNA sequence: TGTGCCAGCAGGAGGGGAGCGGGGGACTATGGCTACACCTTC.

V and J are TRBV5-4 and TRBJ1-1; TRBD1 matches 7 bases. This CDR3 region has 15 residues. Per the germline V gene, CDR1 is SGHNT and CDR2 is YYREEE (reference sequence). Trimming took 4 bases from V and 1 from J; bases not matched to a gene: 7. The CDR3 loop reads CASSPRTGENTEAFF. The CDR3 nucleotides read TGTGCCAGCAGCCCCCGTACAGGGGAGAACACTGAAGCTTTCTTT.

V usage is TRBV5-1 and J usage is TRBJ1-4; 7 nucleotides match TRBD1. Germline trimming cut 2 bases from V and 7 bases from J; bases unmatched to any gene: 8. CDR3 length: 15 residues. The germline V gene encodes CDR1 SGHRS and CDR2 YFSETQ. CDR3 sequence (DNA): TGCGCCAGCAGCTTTCGGGACAGTTGGGGTGAAAAACTGTTTTTT. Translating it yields CASSFRDSWGEKLFF.

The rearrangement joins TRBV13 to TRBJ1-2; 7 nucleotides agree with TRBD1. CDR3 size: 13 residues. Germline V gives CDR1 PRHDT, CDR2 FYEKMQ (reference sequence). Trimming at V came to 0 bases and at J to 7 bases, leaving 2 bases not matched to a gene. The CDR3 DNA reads TGTGCCAGCAGCTTAGGGCAGGGGGGTGGCTACACCTTC. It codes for CASSLGQGGGYTF.

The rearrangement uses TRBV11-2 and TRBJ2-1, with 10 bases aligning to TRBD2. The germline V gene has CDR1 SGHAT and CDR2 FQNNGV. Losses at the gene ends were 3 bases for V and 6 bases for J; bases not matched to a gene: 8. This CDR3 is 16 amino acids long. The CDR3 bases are TGTGCCAGCAGCTTTAGCGGGAGGAAGTTGGGCAATGAGCAGTTCTTC. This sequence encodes CASSFSGRKLGNEQFF.

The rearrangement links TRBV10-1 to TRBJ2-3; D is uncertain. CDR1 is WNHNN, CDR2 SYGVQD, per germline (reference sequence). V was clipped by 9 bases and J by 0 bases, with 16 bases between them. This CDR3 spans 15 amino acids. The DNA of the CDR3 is TGCGCCAGACGAGGCGGCGGAACTAGCACAGATACGCAGTATTTT. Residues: CARRGGGTSTDTQYF.

DNA of the CDR3: TGTGCCAGCAGCAAAAGGACAGGTTCGTGGGATGGCTACACCTTC. Translating gives CASSKRTGSWDGYTF. The gene calls are TRBV6-5 and TRBJ1-2, with 7 positions matching TRBD1. The germline V gene encodes CDR1 MNHEY and CDR2 SVGAGI. The CDR3 length is 15 residues. Trimming cost V 6 bases and J 6 bases; bases outside gene matches: 13.

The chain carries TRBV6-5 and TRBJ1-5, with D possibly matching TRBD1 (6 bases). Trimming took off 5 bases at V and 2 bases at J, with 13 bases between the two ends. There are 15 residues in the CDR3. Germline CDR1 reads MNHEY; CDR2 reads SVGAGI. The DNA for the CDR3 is TGTGCCAGCAGTAAGCGACAGGACCGCAATCAGCCCCAGCATTTT. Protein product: CASSKRQDRNQPQHF.

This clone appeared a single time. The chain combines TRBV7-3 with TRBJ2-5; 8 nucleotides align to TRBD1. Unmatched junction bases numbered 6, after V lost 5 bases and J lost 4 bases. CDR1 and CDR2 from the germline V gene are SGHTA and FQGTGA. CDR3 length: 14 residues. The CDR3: CASSRTGQGETQYF. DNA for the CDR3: TGTGCCAGCAGCCGGACAGGGCAAGGAGAGACCCAGTACTTC.

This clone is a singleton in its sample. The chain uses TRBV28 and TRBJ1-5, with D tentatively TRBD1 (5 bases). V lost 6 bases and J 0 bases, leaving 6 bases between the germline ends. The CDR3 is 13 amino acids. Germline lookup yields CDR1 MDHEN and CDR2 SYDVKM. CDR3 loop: CASSRDSNQPQHF. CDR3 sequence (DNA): TGTGCCAGCAGCAGGGATAGCAATCAGCCCCAGCATTTT.

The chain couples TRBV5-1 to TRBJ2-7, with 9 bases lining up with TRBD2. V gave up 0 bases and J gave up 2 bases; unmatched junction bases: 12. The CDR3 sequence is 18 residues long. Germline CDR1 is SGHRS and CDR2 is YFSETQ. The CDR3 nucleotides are TGCGCCAGCAGCTTGGGGCTGGCTAGCGGGAACCTAGCCTACGAGCAGTACTTC. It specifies CASSLGLASGNLAYEQYF.